Below are 16 T cell receptor beta chains sequenced from a single sample in a study of blood T cell repertoires in COVID-19. TCRdb keeps only in-frame clones here, not all; method: immunoSEQ multiplex PCR. The sample yields about 170,000 clones, roughly 90% seen once. The material sequenced was peripheral blood. These TCRs come from a man aged 60 to 69 with acute or convalescent COVID-19.

This chain links TRBV6-2 or TRBV6-3 with TRBJ2-1; D gene ambiguous. The V gene lost 2 bases and the J gene lost 0 bases, with 8 bases spanning the gap. CDR1 MNHEY and CDR2 SVGEGT come from the germline V gene. This CDR3 has 15 residues. The CDR3 DNA is TGTGCCAGCAGTTACGAGCGTGCCTCCTACAATGAGCAGTTCTTC. Amino acid sequence: CASSYERASYNEQFF.

The chain combines TRBV27 with TRBJ2-5, with TRBD2 identical over 9 bases. V lost 1 base to trimming and J lost 2 bases; unmatched junction nucleotides: 5. CDR1 MNHEY and CDR2 SMNVEV come from the germline V gene (reference sequence). This CDR3 has 16 residues. This CDR3 reads CASSLFVSGGQETQYF. The CDR3 region has the DNA TGTGCCAGCAGTTTATTTGTTAGCGGGGGACAAGAGACCCAGTACTTC.

V usage is TRBV14 and J usage is TRBJ2-4; 7 positions match TRBD2. This CDR3 is built from 13 residues. Germline V gene data show CDR1 as SGHDN and CDR2 as FVKESK. V dropped 3 bases and J dropped 13; count of bases not matched to a gene: 9. Here the CDR3 DNA reads TGTGCCAGCAGCCAGGACGCGGGGAGGGTCCAGTACTTC. Protein: CASSQDAGRVQYF.

The chain uses TRBV6-1 and TRBJ1-5; D is undetermined. The CDR3 loop spans 14 amino acids. Trimming removed 2 bases from V and 1 base from J, with 6 bases in between. Germline lookup yields CDR1 MNHNS and CDR2 SASEGT. The CDR3 nucleotides read TGTGCCAGCAGTGAAAACACAAGCAATCAGCCCCAGCATTTT. Amino acids: CASSENTSNQPQHF.

This chain joins TRBV29-1 and TRBJ2-1, with a weak D call TRBD1 (5 bases). This CDR3 spans 14 amino acids. The V gene lost 3 bases and the J gene lost 7 bases, with 16 bases spanning the gap. Germline CDR1 reads SQVTM; CDR2 reads ANQGSEA. DNA for the CDR3: TGCAGCGTTGACGCGTTAGGGTCAGGGAATGAGCAGTTCTTC. This translates into CSVDALGSGNEQFF.

The genes are TRBV29-1 and TRBJ2-7; the match to TRBD1 covers 7 bases. Per germline, CDR1 SQVTM and CDR2 ANQGSEA. J gave up 6 bases and V 2 bases, and 10 bases lay outside the gene matches. The CDR3 is 14 residues long. CDR3 sequence: CSVEQSGQVVEQYF. The CDR3 region has the DNA TGCAGCGTTGAACAGTCTGGACAGGTTGTCGAGCAGTACTTC.

CDR3: CASRPQDRTTYEQYF. The CDR3 DNA follows: TGTGCCAGCAGACCCCAGGACAGGACCACCTACGAGCAGTACTTC. This chain connects TRBV28 to TRBJ2-7, with 7 bases aligning to TRBD1. Germline trimming cut 6 bases from V and 2 bases from J; bases unmatched to any gene: 10. This CDR3 has 15 amino acids. From germline, CDR1 is MDHEN and CDR2 SYDVKM.

This sequence joins TRBV5-5 and TRBJ2-5; possibly TRBD1 for D (5 bases). With 2 bases removed from V and 5 bases from J, the gap between germline ends came to 7 bases. The CDR3 contains 12 residues. Germline V gene sequence: CDR1 SGHKS, CDR2 YYEKEE (reference sequence). CDR3 sequence: CASSLGVETQYF. CDR3 nucleotide sequence: TGTGCCAGCAGCTTAGGGGTTGAGACCCAGTACTTC.

CDR3 sequence: CAWSVAPGTGYQPQHF. In nucleotides, the CDR3 is TGTGCCTGGAGTGTCGCGCCGGGAACGGGGTATCAGCCCCAGCATTTT. J is TRBJ1-5 and V is TRBV30; no clear D. The CDR3 consists of 16 residues. V was clipped by 0 bases and J by 5 bases, with 17 bases between them. The germline V gene encodes CDR1 GTSNPN and CDR2 SVGIG (reference sequence).

The V and J genes are TRBV6-6 and TRBJ1-1; tentative D call: TRBD1 (6 bases). Germline V gives CDR1 MNHNY, CDR2 SVGAGI (reference sequence). The CDR3 totals 13 residues. Trimming took 5 bases from V and 1 from J, leaving 8 bases between them. The CDR3 nucleotides read TGTGCCAGCAGTGGACAGCAGAACACTGAAGCTTTCTTT. This codes for CASSGQQNTEAFF.

This clone appeared a few times. The chain couples TRBV29-1 to TRBJ2-7, with D possibly TRBD1 on 6 matching bases. The CDR3 length is 13 residues. CDR1 is SQVTM and CDR2 is ANQGSEA in the germline V gene. The V end lost 6 bases, the J end lost 0 bases, and 12 bases lay between the germline ends. CDR3: CSVGAGPSYEQYF. For the CDR3, the DNA is TGCAGCGTGGGGGCGGGTCCCTCCTACGAGCAGTACTTC.

This clone turned up a few times. The CDR3 region has the DNA TGCGCCAGCAGCATAGACAGGGGCTATAATTCACCCCTCCACTTT. Residues: CASSIDRGYNSPLHF. This chain joins TRBV5-1 and TRBJ1-6, with TRBD1 matching 8 bases. V lost 4 bases and J lost 3; bases outside the gene matches: 3. Germline V gene sequence: CDR1 SGHRS, CDR2 YFSETQ. The CDR3 spans 15 residues.

The chain recombines TRBV10-2 with TRBJ2-7, with D maybe TRBD2 (6 bases). Germline V CDR1 and CDR2: WSHSY, SAAADI. CDR3 length: 15 amino acids. V was clipped by 6 bases and J by 2 bases, with 17 bases between them. This CDR3 is CASSPHGGLTYEQYV. CDR3 bases: TGCGCCAGCAGCCCTCATGGGGGGTTGACCTACGAGCAGTACGTC.

The chain recombines TRBV6-1 with TRBJ2-7; 7 nucleotides agree with TRBD2. V dropped 3 bases and J dropped 5; count of bases not matched to a gene: 4. CDR3 length: 13 amino acids. The germline CDR1 and CDR2 sequences are MNHNS and SASEGT. CDR3 sequence (DNA): TGTGCCAGCAGTGACCGGGAGGCTCACGAGCAGTACGTC. It is translated as CASSDREAHEQYV.

The chain has TRBV6-1 and TRBJ2-7, with 7 nucleotides matching TRBD1. From germline, CDR1 is MNHNS and CDR2 SASEGT. The CDR3 runs to 17 residues. Trimming at V came to 3 bases and at J to 2 bases, leaving 13 bases not matched to a gene. The CDR3 loop is CASSDGPGTDTAYEQYF. CDR3 DNA sequence: TGTGCCAGCAGTGATGGGCCCGGGACAGATACCGCCTACGAGCAGTACTTC.

The rearrangement uses TRBV5-1 and TRBJ2-2, with TRBD2 identical over 9 bases. V dropped 0 bases and J dropped 0; count of bases not matched to a gene: 3. This CDR3 is 17 amino acids long. Germline values: CDR1 SGHRS, CDR2 YFSETQ. The CDR3 DNA follows: TGCGCCAGCAGCTTGGCCTTAGCGGGGGCGAACACCGGGGAGCTGTTTTTT. It translates to CASSLALAGANTGELFF.